The T cell receptor (beta chain) described here comes from a study of cytomegalovirus exposure and HLA in healthy donors. Study-level findings and limits: The study found most TCR sequences rare, yet found some public TCRs in many donors. An analysis was carried out at a later point. It showed that HLA-associated TCR beta chains were more clonally expanded than equally common non-associated chains. Evidence from a later analysis indicated that most CMV-associated TCR beta chains looked HLA-restricted.

The study ran its PCR with 60 Vbeta and 13 Jbeta primers. Profiling relied on immunoSEQ multiplex PCR, and the TCRdb table lists in-frame clones only, not all of them. The sample includes some 130,000 clones. Details on this clone: Its target is unknown.

Healthy bone marrow donors supplied every sample. The germline gives CDR1 SEHNR, CDR2 FQNEAQ (reference sequence). The CDR3 is made up of 15 amino acids. V lost 3 bases, J lost 11 bases, and 15 bases stayed unmatched. This rearrangement joins TRBV7-9 to TRBJ2-5; 7 bases are shared with TRBD2. The source is a woman aged 40 to 50 in good health and CMV-seropositive. The sample consisted of PBMCs. CDR3: CASSFGLAVLGEQYF. The CDR3, as DNA: TGTGCCAGCAGCTTTGGCCTAGCGGTCCTGGGAGAGCAGTACTTC.